This note documents a single T cell receptor (beta chain) sequence. Per germline, CDR1 SGHTA and CDR2 FQGNSA. This CDR3 contains 16 residues. V lost 0 bases, J lost 4 bases, and 5 bases stayed unmatched. These data are taken from a study of blood T cell repertoires in COVID-19. Study-wide context: Material from acute and convalescent COVID-19 was sourced from the United States, Italy and Spain. T cells, B-cell-depleted T cells, or PBMCs provided the cDNA or gDNA that served as material.

In the original analysis: Amplification with reference gene primers provided the estimates of nucleated cell counts. TCRdb's copy holds only in-frame clones and misses some; the assay was immunoSEQ multiplex PCR. V, J and clone size reflect that table, while D and trimming were determined from the DNA. The table shows 120,000 or so clones, with roughly 80% occurring only once. The rearrangement joins TRBV7-2 to TRBJ1-2, with 10 bases lining up with TRBD1. The clonotype originates from a man between 65 and 80 years old with acute or convalescent COVID-19. The sequenced sample consisted of peripheral blood. CDR3 residues: CASSLAGQGEGYGYTF. In DNA, the CDR3 is TGTGCCAGCAGCTTAGCCGGACAGGGGGAGGGCTATGGCTACACCTTC.